Below are 32 T cell receptor beta chains sequenced from a single sample in a study of control samples from healthy donors and cancer patients. Here immunoSEQ multiplex PCR was the method, and the copy in TCRdb shows in-frame clones only, minus some. Of about 130,000 clones listed, 87% were seen once; the top ten hold 1.5% to 2%. The material sequenced was blood. These receptors were obtained from a man aged 18-30 years in good health.

The V and J genes are TRBV2 and TRBJ2-2; TRBD2 matches 9 bases. This CDR3 region has 15 residues. The trim removed 8 bases at V and 8 bases at J, leaving 12 bases unmatched. Germline lookup yields CDR1 SNHLY and CDR2 FYNNEI. In DNA, the CDR3 is TGTGCCAGCCAAAATGCGGGTAGCGGGAGAGGGGAGCTGTTTTTT. Protein product: CASQNAGSGRGELFF.

This chain uses TRBV7-2 with TRBJ1-2, with D unclear. Germline V gene data show CDR1 as SGHTA and CDR2 as FQGNSA. V was shortened by 1 base and J by 4 bases, with 7 bases between the two germline ends. The CDR3 loop spans 13 amino acids. The CDR3 here is CASSLGKGYGYTF. Here the CDR3 DNA reads TGTGCCAGCAGCTTAGGCAAGGGCTATGGCTACACCTTC.

The chain carries TRBV19 and TRBJ2-5, with TRBD1 matching 8 bases. Germline values: CDR1 LNHDA, CDR2 SQIVND (reference sequence). CDR3 length: 15 residues. V lost 3 bases, J lost 5 bases, and 8 bases stayed unmatched. The CDR3 reads CASSMMQGARETQYF. CDR3 DNA sequence: TGTGCCAGTAGTATGATGCAGGGGGCCCGGGAGACCCAGTACTTC.

This rearrangement joins TRBV11-3 to TRBJ2-1; D not certain. V was clipped by 0 bases and J by 6 bases, with 9 bases between them. Germline V gene data show CDR1 as SGHNT and CDR2 as YENEEA. The CDR3 totals 14 residues. In DNA form, the CDR3 reads TGTGCCAGCAGCTTAGAAAATAAGGGCAATGAGCAGTTCTTC. It yields the protein CASSLENKGNEQFF.

The J gene is TRBJ2-7, the V gene TRBV19; D is possibly TRBD1 (6 bases). Germline V gives CDR1 LNHDA, CDR2 SQIVND (reference sequence). This CDR3 is built from 14 residues. V was trimmed by 4 bases and J by 4 bases, leaving 14 bases between them. The CDR3 DNA reads as TGTGCCAGTAGTAAACTAGGGGGTCCGTACGAGCAGTACTTC. Its translation is CASSKLGGPYEQYF.

In regard to this clone: The sample has other DNA sequences that encode this CDR3 too. The V and J genes are TRBV7-3 and TRBJ2-2; 7 bases match TRBD2. The CDR3 contains 16 residues. Germline V gene lookup returns CDR1 SGHTA and CDR2 FQGTGA. V lost 3 bases, J lost 5 bases, and 9 bases stayed unmatched. The CDR3 is CASSLIGSGGTGELFF. The DNA for the CDR3 is TGTGCCAGCAGCTTGATTGGTTCCGGGGGGACCGGGGAGCTGTTTTTT.

This clone was found once. V gene TRBV9 combines with J gene TRBJ2-7; D is perhaps TRBD1 (5 bases). The CDR3 length is 15 residues. Trimming pared 4 bases from V and 3 bases from J, leaving 17 bases between. CDR1 and CDR2 from the germline V gene are SGDLS and YYNGEE. In DNA form, the CDR3 reads TGTGCCAGCAGCCCAGCAAGTGGGGCAGGCTACGAGCAGTACTTC. This translates into CASSPASGAGYEQYF.

CDR3 nucleotide sequence: TGTGCCAGCTCACCTCAGAGGACAGGGGACAACACTGAAGCTTTCTTT. Translating it yields CASSPQRTGDNTEAFF. This chain uses TRBV18 with TRBJ1-1; TRBD1 matches 9 bases. The CDR3 has 16 amino acids. The V gene end was trimmed by 3 bases and the J gene end by 2 bases; junction bases not matched to a gene: 7. The germline gives CDR1 KGHSH, CDR2 LQKENI.

The chain employs TRBV20-1 and TRBJ2-3; the D gene is possibly TRBD2 (5 bases). The CDR3 runs to 11 residues. The germline CDR1 and CDR2 sequences are DFQATT and SNEGSKA (reference sequence). Trimming shortened V by 8 bases and J by 8 bases, and 14 bases separated the two germline ends. The CDR3 DNA reads as TGCAGTATAGCGAGTAGAGGTACGCAGTATTTT. Protein: CSIASRGTQYF.

This clone was seen once. The chain combines TRBV19 with TRBJ1-4, with 7 bases identical to TRBD1. Germline lookup yields CDR1 LNHDA and CDR2 SQIVND (reference sequence). The V segment lost 0 bases and the J segment 10 bases; nucleotides outside the gene matches: 14. The CDR3 runs to 17 residues. The CDR3 sequence: CASSIDNERGLGGKLFF. The DNA of the CDR3 is TGTGCCAGTAGTATAGATAATGAAAGGGGGCTTGGCGGAAAACTGTTTTTT.

The V call is TRBV15, the J call TRBJ2-2; no reliable D call. Germline V lookup: CDR1 LNHNV, CDR2 YYDKDF (reference sequence). This CDR3 spans 14 amino acids. The germline V and J ends were trimmed by 8 bases and 0 bases, with 10 bases remaining between them. As DNA, the CDR3 is TGTGCCACCGAAAGTCGCGCGAACACCGGGGAGCTGTTTTTT. Amino acid sequence: CATESRANTGELFF. The variable domain in full, completed from reference TRBV15 and TRBJ2-2, reads DAMVIQNPRYQVTQFGKPVTLSCSQTLNHNVMYWYQQKSSQAPKLLFHYYDKDFNNEADTPDNFQSRRPNTSFCFLDIRSPGLGDTAMYLCATESRANTGELFFGEGSRLTVL.

The V gene is TRBV27, the J gene TRBJ2-1, with 14 bases that match TRBD2. CDR3 size: 14 residues. Germline loops: CDR1 MNHEY, CDR2 SMNVEV (reference sequence). V shed 3 bases and J 8 bases; nucleotides not matched to a gene: 0. The CDR3 DNA reads as TGTGCCAGCAGTTTGGGACTAGCGGGAGATGAGCAGTTCTTC. Its protein is CASSLGLAGDEQFF.

This clone was recorded only once. This chain links TRBV19 with TRBJ2-7; 9 nucleotides align to TRBD2. CDR3 size: 15 residues. The germline V gene encodes CDR1 LNHDA and CDR2 SQIVND (reference sequence). V lost 4 bases, J lost 3 bases, and 7 bases stayed unmatched. This CDR3 reads CASSRTGTSSYEQYF. In DNA form, the CDR3 reads TGTGCCAGTAGTAGAACCGGGACTAGCAGCTACGAGCAGTACTTC.

The chain links TRBV19 to TRBJ1-2; perhaps TRBD1 as D (6 bases). Germline values: CDR1 LNHDA, CDR2 SQIVND (reference sequence). V lost 0 bases and J 6 bases, leaving 11 bases between the germline ends. The CDR3 contains 14 residues. Here the CDR3 reads CASSIEVTGNGYTF. CDR3 DNA sequence: TGTGCCAGTAGTATAGAGGTGACAGGAAATGGCTACACCTTC.

This chain uses TRBV4-2 with TRBJ1-2, with 7 bases identical to TRBD1. This CDR3 has 17 amino acids. Unmatched junction bases numbered 10, after V lost 0 bases and J lost 3 bases. Germline-derived CDR1 and CDR2 are LGHNA and YNFKEQ. The CDR3 loop is CASSQEGGNRGDYGYTF. The CDR3 bases are TGTGCCAGCAGCCAAGAAGGCGGAAACAGGGGCGACTATGGCTACACCTTC.

The rearrangement links TRBV5-1 to TRBJ2-2; D gene uncertain. Germline-derived CDR1 and CDR2 are SGHRS and YFSETQ. V was clipped by 0 bases and J by 0 bases, with 6 bases between them. The CDR3 has 15 residues. DNA of the CDR3: TGCGCCAGCAGCTTGGACGTAGCGAACACCGGGGAGCTGTTTTTT. Residues: CASSLDVANTGELFF.

CDR3 bases: TGCAGCGCCGGGGAGGACACTTCCAAGTCCCAGTACTTC. Residues: CSAGEDTSKSQYF. The chain links TRBV29-1 to TRBJ2-5, with D maybe TRBD2 (6 bases). Trimming cost V 7 bases and J 9 bases, with 21 bases left between them. The CDR3 contains 13 residues. The V gene's germline CDR1 is SQVTM and CDR2 ANQGSEA.

In this sample, this clone turned up once. J is TRBJ2-6 and V is TRBV9; no firm D call. CDR3 length equals 16 residues. Germline CDR1 and CDR2: SGDLS and YYNGEE. V lost 2 bases and J lost 0, with 9 bases in between. This CDR3 is CASSVDAYSGANVLTF. The CDR3 DNA is TGTGCCAGCAGCGTGGACGCCTACTCTGGGGCCAACGTCCTGACTTTC.

The chain carries TRBV6-4 and TRBJ1-5; perhaps TRBD1 as D (5 bases). Germline-derived CDR1 and CDR2 are MRHNA and SNTAGT. Trimming took 3 bases from V and 2 from J, leaving 11 bases between them. CDR3 length: 15 amino acids. The CDR3 coding sequence is TGTGCCAGCAGTGAGTTCGGGGGAGGCAATCAGCCCCAGCATTTT. It is translated as CASSEFGGGNQPQHF.

To note about this clone: The same CDR3 arises from other DNA sequences in this sample as well. This chain uses TRBV7-8 with TRBJ1-5, with 7 positions matching TRBD1. Germline V CDR1 and CDR2: SGHVS, FQNEAQ. The CDR3 consists of 15 residues. V dropped 1 base and J dropped 6; count of bases not matched to a gene: 6. The CDR3 reads CASSLGRGVGQPQHF. For the CDR3, the DNA is TGTGCCAGCAGCTTAGGCAGGGGGGTGGGTCAGCCCCAGCATTTT.

The table lists this clone with a few counts. The chain recombines TRBV6-5 with TRBJ1-1; D gene uncertain. The CDR3 is 13 residues long. Trimming pared 6 bases from V and 5 bases from J, leaving 13 bases between. In germline, CDR1 is MNHEY, CDR2 SVGAGI. The chain's CDR3 is CASSPGEWTEAFF. CDR3 nucleotide sequence: TGTGCCAGCAGCCCGGGTGAATGGACTGAAGCTTTCTTT.

This clone was detected only once. A read error may account for a junction end that differs from germline. The V and J genes are TRBV7-7 and TRBJ2-1; D is uncertain. The CDR3 spans 16 residues. Germline V gives CDR1 SSHAT, CDR2 FNYEAQ (reference sequence). In DNA, the CDR3 is TGTGCTAGCAGCCCAGGCTGGACGGTATCCTACAATGAGCAGTTCTTC. This sequence encodes CASSPGWTVSYNEQFF.

The rearrangement joins TRBV6-4 to TRBJ1-2, with D unresolved. CDR1 and CDR2 (germline): MRHNA, SNTAGT. Trimming took 3 bases from V and 0 from J, leaving 5 bases between them. This CDR3 region has 13 residues. The CDR3 nucleotides read TGTGCCAGCAGTGAGAAGGCTAACTATGGCTACACCTTC. Translating gives CASSEKANYGYTF.

The chain joins TRBV30 to TRBJ1-1; a weak D match, TRBD1 (5 bases). This CDR3 is 13 amino acids long. Trimming left V 5 bases short and J 5 bases short, with 15 bases between. Germline V gene lookup returns CDR1 GTSNPN and CDR2 SVGIG (reference sequence). The CDR3 is CAWLYRRGTEAFF. The CDR3 bases are TGTGCCTGGTTGTACAGGCGCGGGACTGAAGCTTTCTTT.

The V call is TRBV4-2, the J call TRBJ2-1, with no clear D. Germline V lookup: CDR1 LGHNA, CDR2 YNFKEQ. CDR3 size: 15 residues. V gave up 4 bases and J gave up 9 bases, with 19 bases separating them. In DNA form, the CDR3 reads TGTGCCAGCAGCCTGGACGGACGAAAGGACGGTGAGCAGTTCTTC. It encodes CASSLDGRKDGEQFF.

The rearrangement links TRBV3-1 (or the pseudogene TRBV3-2) to TRBJ1-1, with no clear D. The CDR3 runs 15 residues. Trimming cost V 5 bases and J 3 bases, with 16 bases left between them. Germline CDR1 LGHDT, CDR2 YNNKEL (reference sequence). The CDR3 DNA reads as TGTGCCAGCAGCAGTCAGTTACCTTGGGACACTGAAGCTTTCTTT. This gives the protein CASSSQLPWDTEAFF.

This clone was detected only a few times. The genes are TRBV18 and TRBJ2-2; 8 positions match TRBD1. The germline CDR1 and CDR2 sequences are KGHSH and LQKENI. This CDR3 contains 16 residues. V dropped 4 bases and J dropped 0; count of bases not matched to a gene: 4. Here the CDR3 DNA reads TGTGCCAGCTCACAACAGGGGGTGGCGAACACCGGGGAGCTGTTTTTT. Its translation is CASSQQGVANTGELFF.

This clone turned up a few times. CDR3 amino acids: CASRNRAEAFF. CDR3 in DNA: TGTGCCAGTAGAAACAGGGCCGAAGCTTTCTTT. V usage is TRBV19 and J usage is TRBJ1-1; maybe TRBD1 (6 bases). The CDR3 runs to 11 residues. CDR1 LNHDA and CDR2 SQIVND come from the germline V gene (reference sequence). Trimming stripped 6 bases from V and 8 bases from J, with 10 bases between.

The J gene is TRBJ1-1, the V gene TRBV27, with 8 nucleotides matching TRBD1. V was clipped by 6 bases and J by 4 bases; unmatched bases: 19. The CDR3 loop spans 18 amino acids. Germline V gives CDR1 MNHEY, CDR2 SMNVEV (reference sequence). CDR3 protein: CASSHLPGQGGLGTEAFF. In DNA form, the CDR3 reads TGTGCCAGCAGCCACCTACCTGGACAGGGAGGTTTAGGCACTGAAGCTTTCTTT.

The chain employs TRBV7-2 and TRBJ2-2; no reliable D call. The germline V gene encodes CDR1 SGHTA and CDR2 FQGNSA. Trimming shortened V by 10 bases and J by 1 base, and 7 bases separated the two germline ends. The CDR3 contains 12 residues. DNA of the CDR3: TGTGCCATAGGGCGGAACACCGGGGAGCTGTTTTTT. Protein: CAIGRNTGELFF.

The chain recombines TRBV7-2 with TRBJ2-2; no clear D gene. V was shortened by 0 bases and J by 5 bases, with 10 bases between the two germline ends. The CDR3 has 15 amino acids. Germline V gene lookup returns CDR1 SGHTA and CDR2 FQGNSA. Here the CDR3 DNA reads TGTGCCAGCAGCTTAGCGCGTGCGCTTACCGGGGAGCTGTTTTTT. Protein product: CASSLARALTGELFF.

J is TRBJ2-3 and V is TRBV27; no clear D gene. CDR1 is MNHEY, CDR2 SMNVEV, per germline (reference sequence). The CDR3 extends over 15 amino acids. V gave up 0 bases and J gave up 0 bases, with 7 bases separating them. Written as DNA, the CDR3 is TGTGCCAGCAGTTTATCGGTATATAGCACAGATACGCAGTATTTT. Its translation is CASSLSVYSTDTQYF.